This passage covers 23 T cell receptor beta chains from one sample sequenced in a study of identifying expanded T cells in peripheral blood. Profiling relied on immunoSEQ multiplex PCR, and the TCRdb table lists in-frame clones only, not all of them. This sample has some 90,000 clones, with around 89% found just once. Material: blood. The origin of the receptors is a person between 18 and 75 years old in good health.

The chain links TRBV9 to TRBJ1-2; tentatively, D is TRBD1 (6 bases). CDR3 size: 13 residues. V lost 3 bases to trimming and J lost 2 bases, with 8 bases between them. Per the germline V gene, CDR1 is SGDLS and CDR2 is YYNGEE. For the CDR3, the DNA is TGTGCCAGCAGCGCTACAGGGAACTATGGCTACACCTTC. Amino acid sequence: CASSATGNYGYTF.

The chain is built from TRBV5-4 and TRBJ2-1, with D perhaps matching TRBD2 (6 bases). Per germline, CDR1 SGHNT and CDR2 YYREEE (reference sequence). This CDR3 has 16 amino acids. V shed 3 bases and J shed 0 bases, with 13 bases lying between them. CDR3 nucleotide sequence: TGTGCCAGCAGCTACCGGGGGAGTAGCTCCTACAATGAGCAGTTCTTC. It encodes CASSYRGSSSYNEQFF.

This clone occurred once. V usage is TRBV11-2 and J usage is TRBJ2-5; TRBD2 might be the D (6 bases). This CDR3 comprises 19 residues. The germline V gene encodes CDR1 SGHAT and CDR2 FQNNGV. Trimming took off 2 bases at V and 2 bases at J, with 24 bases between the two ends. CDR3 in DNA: TGTGCCAGCAGCTTACGAAGCTCGCGGGGATTTGATGTACAAGAGACCCAGTACTTC. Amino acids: CASSLRSSRGFDVQETQYF.

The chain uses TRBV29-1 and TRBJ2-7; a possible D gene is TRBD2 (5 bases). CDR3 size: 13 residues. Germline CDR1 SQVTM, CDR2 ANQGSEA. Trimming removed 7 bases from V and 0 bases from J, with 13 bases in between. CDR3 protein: CSGRTGNSYEQYF. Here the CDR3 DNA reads TGCAGCGGGCGGACGGGGAACTCCTACGAGCAGTACTTC.

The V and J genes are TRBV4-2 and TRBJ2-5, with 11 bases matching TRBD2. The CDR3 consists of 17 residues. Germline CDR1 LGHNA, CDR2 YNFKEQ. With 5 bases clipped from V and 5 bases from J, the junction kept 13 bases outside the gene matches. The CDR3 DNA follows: TGTGCCAGCAGCGGCGCCTTTAGCGGGGGGGCAGTGGAGACCCAGTACTTC. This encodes CASSGAFSGGAVETQYF.

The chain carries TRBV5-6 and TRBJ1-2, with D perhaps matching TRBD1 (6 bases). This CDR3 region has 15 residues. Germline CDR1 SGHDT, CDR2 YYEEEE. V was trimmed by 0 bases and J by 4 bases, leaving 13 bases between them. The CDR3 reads CASSLVGGPLYGYTF. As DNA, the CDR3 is TGTGCCAGCAGCTTGGTGGGGGGGCCACTCTATGGCTACACCTTC. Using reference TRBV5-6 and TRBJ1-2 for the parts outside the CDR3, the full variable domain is DAGVTQSPTHLIKTRGQQVTLRCSPKSGHDTVSWYQQALGQGPQFIFQYYEEEERQRGNFPDRFSGHQFPNYSSELNVNALLLGDSALYLCASSLVGGPLYGYTFGSGTRLTVV.

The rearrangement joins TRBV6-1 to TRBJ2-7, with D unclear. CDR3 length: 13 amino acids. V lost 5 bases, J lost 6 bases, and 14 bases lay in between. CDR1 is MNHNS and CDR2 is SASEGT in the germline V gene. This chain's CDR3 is CASSLLLSPEQYF. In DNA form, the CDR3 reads TGTGCCAGCAGTCTCCTACTTTCCCCCGAGCAGTACTTC.

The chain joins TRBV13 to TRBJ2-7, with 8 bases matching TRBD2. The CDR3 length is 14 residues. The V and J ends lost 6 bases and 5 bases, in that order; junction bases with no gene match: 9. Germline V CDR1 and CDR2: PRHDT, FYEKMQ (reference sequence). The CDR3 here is CASRNGGGRNEQYF. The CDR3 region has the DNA TGTGCCAGCAGAAATGGCGGGGGGCGGAACGAGCAGTACTTC.

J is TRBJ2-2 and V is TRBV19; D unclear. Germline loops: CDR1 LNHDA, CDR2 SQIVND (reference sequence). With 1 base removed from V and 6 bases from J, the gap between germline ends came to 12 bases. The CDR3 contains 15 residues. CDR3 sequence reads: CASSIGQSYSGELFF. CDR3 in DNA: TGTGCCAGTAGTATAGGGCAGTCATATTCCGGGGAGCTGTTTTTT.

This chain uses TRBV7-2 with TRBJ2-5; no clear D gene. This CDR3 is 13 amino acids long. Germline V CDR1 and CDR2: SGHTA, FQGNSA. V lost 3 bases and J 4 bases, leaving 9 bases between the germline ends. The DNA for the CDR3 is TGTGCCAGCAGCTTTCGGGTATCAGAGACCCAGTACTTC. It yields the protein CASSFRVSETQYF.

The CDR3 spells CASSLQGVGQPQHF. The CDR3, as DNA: TGTGCCAGCAGCTTACAGGGAGTAGGGCAGCCCCAGCATTTT. The V call is TRBV5-5, the J call TRBJ1-5, with D tentatively TRBD1 (6 bases). Germline loops: CDR1 SGHKS, CDR2 YYEKEE (reference sequence). This CDR3 region has 14 residues. Trimming took off 2 bases at V and 7 bases at J, with 13 bases between the two ends. Together with reference TRBV5-5 and TRBJ1-5, the CDR3 gives the full variable domain: DAGVTQSPTHLIKTRGQQVTLRCSPISGHKSVSWYQQVLGQGPQFIFQYYEKEERGRGNFPDRFSARQFPNYSSELNVNALLLGDSALYLCASSLQGVGQPQHFGDGTRLSIL.

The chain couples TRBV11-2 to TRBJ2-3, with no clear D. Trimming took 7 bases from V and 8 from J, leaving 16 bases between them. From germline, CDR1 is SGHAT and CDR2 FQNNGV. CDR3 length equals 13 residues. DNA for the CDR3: TGTGCCAGCAATTCGAACCAACTCAGTACGCAGTATTTT. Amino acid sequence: CASNSNQLSTQYF. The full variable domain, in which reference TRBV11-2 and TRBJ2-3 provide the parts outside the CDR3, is EAGVAQSPRYKIIEKRQSVAFWCNPISGHATLYWYQQILGQGPKLLIQFQNNGVVDDSQLPKDRFSAERLKGVDSTLKIQPAKLEDSAVYLCASNSNQLSTQYFGPGTRLTVL.

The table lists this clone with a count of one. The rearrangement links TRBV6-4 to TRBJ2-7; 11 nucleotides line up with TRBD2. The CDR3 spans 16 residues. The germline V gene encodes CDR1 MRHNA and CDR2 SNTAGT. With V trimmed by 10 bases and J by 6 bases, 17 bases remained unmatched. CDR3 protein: CAIFYRGGTSGGEQYF. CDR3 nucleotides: TGTGCCATCTTCTACCGGGGAGGGACTAGCGGAGGCGAGCAGTACTTC.

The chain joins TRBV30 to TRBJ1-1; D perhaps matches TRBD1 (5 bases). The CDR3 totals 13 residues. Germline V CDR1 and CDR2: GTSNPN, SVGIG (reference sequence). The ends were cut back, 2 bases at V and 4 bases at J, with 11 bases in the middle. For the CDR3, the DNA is TGTGCCTGGAGTAAGGAAAGGGGCACTGAAGCTTTCTTT. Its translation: CAWSKERGTEAFF.

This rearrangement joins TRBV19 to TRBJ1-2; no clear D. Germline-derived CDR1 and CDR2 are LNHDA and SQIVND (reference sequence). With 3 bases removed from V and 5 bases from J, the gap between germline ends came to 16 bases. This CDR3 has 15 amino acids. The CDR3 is CASSMGPSGIYGYTF. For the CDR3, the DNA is TGTGCCAGTAGTATGGGCCCCTCGGGGATTTATGGCTACACCTTC. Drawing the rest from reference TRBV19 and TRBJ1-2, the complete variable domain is DGGITQSPKYLFRKEGQNVTLSCEQNLNHDAMYWYRQDPGQGLRLIYYSQIVNDFQKGDIAEGYSVSREKKESFPLTVTSAQKNPTAFYLCASSMGPSGIYGYTFGSGTRLTVV.

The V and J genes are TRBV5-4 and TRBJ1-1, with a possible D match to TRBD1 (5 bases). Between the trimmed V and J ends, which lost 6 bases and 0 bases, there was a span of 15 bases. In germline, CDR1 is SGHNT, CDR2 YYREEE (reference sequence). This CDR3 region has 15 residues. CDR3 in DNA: TGTGCCAGCACCTCAAACGGGGGGGTGAACACTGAAGCTTTCTTT. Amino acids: CASTSNGGVNTEAFF.

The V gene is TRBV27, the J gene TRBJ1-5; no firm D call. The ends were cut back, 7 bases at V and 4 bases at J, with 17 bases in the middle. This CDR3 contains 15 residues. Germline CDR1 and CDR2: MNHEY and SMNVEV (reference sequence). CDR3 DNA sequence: TGTGCCAGCACCCTCGACTCTCAGATGAATCAGCCCCAGCATTTT. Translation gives CASTLDSQMNQPQHF.

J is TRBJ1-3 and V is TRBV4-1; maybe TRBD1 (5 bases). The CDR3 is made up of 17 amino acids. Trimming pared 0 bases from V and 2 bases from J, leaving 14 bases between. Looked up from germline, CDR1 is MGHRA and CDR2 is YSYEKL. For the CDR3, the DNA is TGCGCCAGCAGCCAAGATTGGCAGGGACGGACTGGAAACACCATATATTTT. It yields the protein CASSQDWQGRTGNTIYF.

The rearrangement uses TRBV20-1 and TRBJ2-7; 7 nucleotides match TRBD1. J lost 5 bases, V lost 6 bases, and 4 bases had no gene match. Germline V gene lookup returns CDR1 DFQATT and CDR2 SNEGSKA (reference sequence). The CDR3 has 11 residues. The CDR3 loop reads CSAQTGDEQYF. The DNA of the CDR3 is TGCAGTGCCCAAACAGGGGACGAGCAGTACTTC.

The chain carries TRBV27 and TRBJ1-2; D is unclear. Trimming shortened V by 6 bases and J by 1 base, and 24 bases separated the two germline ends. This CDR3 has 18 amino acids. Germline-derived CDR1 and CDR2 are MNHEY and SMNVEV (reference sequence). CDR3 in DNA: TGTGCCAGCAGCCTGAAGGCTCCCCGGCCTCAATATAACTATGGCTACACCTTC. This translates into CASSLKAPRPQYNYGYTF.

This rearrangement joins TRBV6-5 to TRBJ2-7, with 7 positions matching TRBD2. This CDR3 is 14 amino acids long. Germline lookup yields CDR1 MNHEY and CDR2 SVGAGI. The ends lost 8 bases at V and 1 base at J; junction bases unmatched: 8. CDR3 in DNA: TGTGCCAGCTCCCCCCCCGGGGGGTCCTACGAGCAGTACTTC. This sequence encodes CASSPPGGSYEQYF.

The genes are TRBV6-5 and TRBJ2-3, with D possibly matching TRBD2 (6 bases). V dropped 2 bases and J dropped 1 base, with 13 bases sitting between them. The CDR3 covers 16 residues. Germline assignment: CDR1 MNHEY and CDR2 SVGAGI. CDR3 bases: TGTGCCAGCAGTTACCGACCGCGGGGAGGCACAGATACGCAGTATTTT. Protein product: CASSYRPRGGTDTQYF.

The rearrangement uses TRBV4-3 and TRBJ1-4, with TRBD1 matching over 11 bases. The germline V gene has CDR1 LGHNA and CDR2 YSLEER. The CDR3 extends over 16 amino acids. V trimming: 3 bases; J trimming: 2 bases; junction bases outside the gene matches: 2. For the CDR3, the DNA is TGCGCCAGCAGCCAGGACAGGGGGCGGACTAATGAAAAACTGTTTTTT. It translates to CASSQDRGRTNEKLFF.